The clone carrying this T cell receptor beta chain was seen more than once but under ten times. Antigen specificity is unknown. Here immunoSEQ multiplex PCR was the method, and the copy in TCRdb shows in-frame clones only, minus some. The table includes about 27,000 clones, roughly two thirds detected once. These data originate in a study of vaccination effects on CD4 cells after COVID-19. Study-level results: Late post-vaccination, clones induced by infection and those induced by vaccine underwent marked clonal contraction.

Viral peptide pools were used in the ViraFEST assay to expand antigen-specific CD4+ T cells, and sequencing came afterward. Following culture for about ten days, CD4+ T cells were isolated. Previously uninfected by SARS-CoV-2, the vaccine recipients also showed negative nucleocapsid antibodies. V shed 3 bases, J shed 5 bases, and the junction held 6 bases outside the gene matches. CDR3 length: 14 amino acids. Germline-derived CDR1 and CDR2 are SEHNR and FQNEAQ (reference sequence). The sequencing used CD4+ T cells from PBMCs cultured with SARS-CoV-2 spike peptides, collected before COVID-19 vaccination. The TCR sequence derives from a human donor who received a COVID-19 vaccine. This chain joins TRBV7-9 and TRBJ1-1; 7 bases line up with TRBD1. DNA of the CDR3: TGTGCCAGCAGCTTTACAGGGGATTGGACTGAAGCTTTCTTT. This encodes CASSFTGDWTEAFF.